Shown below are 7 T cell receptor beta chains from a single sample sequenced in a study of T cell repertoires in cytomegalovirus infection (dated by TCRdb to about 2019). Sequencing took place on an Illumina HiSeq 1500. The public reads were run again by TCRdb, first through fastp at Q25 and then through MiXCR, and only productive beta chains were kept. Duplicate CDR3 protein sequences are folded into a single record with the most common DNA and genes. This sample has 75,000 to 95,000 distinct CDR3 sequences in its table, and approximately 46% of those were observed once. In total, the top ten clones hold over 85% of the sample. The sample's treatment or condition label, decoded: in vitro stimulation with specific CMV peptide epitopes to enrich CMV-specific T cells. Their target antigens are unknown. The sequencing used CD8+ T cells from cultured PBMCs, collected from culture after CMV antigen stimulation. All receptors derive from a human donor in good health (CMV status not recorded). Some clones in this sample may be carry-over from other donors' samples.

This chain uses TRBV7-9 with TRBJ2-7; D perhaps matches TRBD1 (5 bases). With 4 bases removed from V and 2 bases from J, the gap between germline ends came to 12 bases. Germline loops: CDR1 SEHNR, CDR2 FQNEAQ (reference sequence). This CDR3 has 14 residues. CDR3 nucleotide sequence: TGTGCCAGCAGCTCGACAGATGGGGCCTACGAGCAGTACTTC. It codes for CASSSTDGAYEQYF.

This clonotype was detected a few times. This chain connects TRBV12-3 or TRBV12-4 to TRBJ1-3; no reliable D call. There are 15 residues in the CDR3. V was shortened by 4 bases and J by 0 bases, with 10 bases between the two germline ends. The CDR3 nucleotides read TGTGCCAGCAGTTCCGACGGAATCTCTGGAAACACCATATATTTT. Its protein is CASSSDGISGNTIYF.

This clonotype was observed a handful of times. The CDR3 region has the DNA TGTGCCAGCAGTTTTTCCTCAGGGGATCAGGCCTACGAGCAGTACTTC. This codes for CASSFSSGDQAYEQYF. This chain uses TRBV27 with TRBJ2-7, with a possible D match to TRBD1 (6 bases). Germline V gives CDR1 MNHEY, CDR2 SMNVEV (reference sequence). V dropped 3 bases and J dropped 2 bases, with 17 bases sitting between them. The CDR3 sequence is 16 residues long.

This clonotype was seen more than once but under ten times. This chain uses TRBV27 with TRBJ2-5; 11 nucleotides line up with TRBD2. Germline CDR1 MNHEY, CDR2 SMNVEV (reference sequence). The V gene end was trimmed by 6 bases and the J gene end by 2 bases; junction bases not matched to a gene: 8. This CDR3 spans 16 amino acids. The CDR3 spells CASSLSRLAGQETQYF. CDR3 sequence (DNA): TGTGCCAGCAGCCTTTCTCGACTAGCGGGACAAGAGACCCAGTACTTC.

V gene TRBV12-3 or TRBV12-4 combines with J gene TRBJ1-2; D is unresolved. V dropped 6 bases and J dropped 4 bases, with 12 bases sitting between them. CDR3 length equals 13 residues. CDR3 DNA sequence: TGTGCCAGCAGCCTCACGACAACCTATGGCTACACCTTC. This gives the protein CASSLTTTYGYTF.

This clonotype was counted between two and nine times. V usage is TRBV6-5 and J usage is TRBJ1-2; D not resolved. Germline V lookup: CDR1 MNHEY, CDR2 SVGAGI. The CDR3 consists of 13 residues. Trimming removed 2 bases at V and 8 bases at J, with 12 bases between. As DNA, the CDR3 is TGTGCCAGCAGTTACGCAGTATTATCCGGCTACACCTTC. Amino acids: CASSYAVLSGYTF.

In this sample, this clonotype turned up a few times. The chain couples TRBV14 to TRBJ2-5, with D perhaps matching TRBD2 (7 bases). The CDR3 sequence is 16 residues long. Germline V gene lookup returns CDR1 SGHDN and CDR2 FVKESK. Trimming left V 6 bases short and J 0 bases short, with 17 bases between. CDR3 region: CASSDGAGAYQETQYF. CDR3 DNA: TGTGCCAGCAGTGACGGCGCGGGGGCTTACCAAGAGACCCAGTACTTC.